This note documents a single TCR beta chain sequence. The antigen is unknown. Germline V gene lookup returns CDR1 MGHDK and CDR2 SYGVNS. The CDR3 spans 18 residues. V gave up 1 base and J gave up 0 bases; unmatched junction bases: 9. The PCR had 60 Vbeta and 13 Jbeta primers. Sequenced by immunoSEQ multiplex PCR; TCRdb stores in-frame clones only, minus some. The sample contains about 130,000 clones, about 86% of which appear only once. This sample was taken from a study of cytomegalovirus exposure and HLA in healthy donors. Looking at the study overall: A previous analysis identified approximately 120 million unique TCR beta sequences derived from around 200 million T cells.

Study-level results: Common viral pathogens were later found to be apparently linked to several of the most significant clusters. Most TCR sequences proved rare, with some public TCRs found in many donors. A list of 150 or so TCR beta chains associated with cytomegalovirus was given.

This chain links TRBV25-1 with TRBJ2-5, with 9 bases matching TRBD1. The TCR was taken from a man between 18 and 35 years old in good health and CMV-seronegative. Sequencing was carried out using PBMCs. The CDR3 DNA reads TGTGCCAGCAGTGAATTAGTGGGGACAGGGAAAGACCAAGAGACCCAGTACTTC. Translating it yields CASSELVGTGKDQETQYF.